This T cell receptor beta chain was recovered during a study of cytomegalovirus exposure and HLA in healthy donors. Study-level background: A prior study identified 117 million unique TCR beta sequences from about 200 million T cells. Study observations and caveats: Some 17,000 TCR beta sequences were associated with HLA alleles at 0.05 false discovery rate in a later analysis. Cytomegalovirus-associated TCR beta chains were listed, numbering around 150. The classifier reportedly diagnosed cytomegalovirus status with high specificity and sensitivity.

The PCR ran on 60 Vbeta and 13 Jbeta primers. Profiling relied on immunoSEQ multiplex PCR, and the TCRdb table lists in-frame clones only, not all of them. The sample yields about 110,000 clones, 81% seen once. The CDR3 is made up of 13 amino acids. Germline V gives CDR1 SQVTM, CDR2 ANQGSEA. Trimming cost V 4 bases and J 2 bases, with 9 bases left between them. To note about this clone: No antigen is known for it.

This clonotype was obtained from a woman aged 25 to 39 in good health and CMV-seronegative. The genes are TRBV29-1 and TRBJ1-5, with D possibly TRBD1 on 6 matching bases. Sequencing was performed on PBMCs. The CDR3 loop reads CSVAAGGNQPQHF. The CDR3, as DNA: TGCAGCGTTGCAGCAGGGGGCAATCAGCCCCAGCATTTT.